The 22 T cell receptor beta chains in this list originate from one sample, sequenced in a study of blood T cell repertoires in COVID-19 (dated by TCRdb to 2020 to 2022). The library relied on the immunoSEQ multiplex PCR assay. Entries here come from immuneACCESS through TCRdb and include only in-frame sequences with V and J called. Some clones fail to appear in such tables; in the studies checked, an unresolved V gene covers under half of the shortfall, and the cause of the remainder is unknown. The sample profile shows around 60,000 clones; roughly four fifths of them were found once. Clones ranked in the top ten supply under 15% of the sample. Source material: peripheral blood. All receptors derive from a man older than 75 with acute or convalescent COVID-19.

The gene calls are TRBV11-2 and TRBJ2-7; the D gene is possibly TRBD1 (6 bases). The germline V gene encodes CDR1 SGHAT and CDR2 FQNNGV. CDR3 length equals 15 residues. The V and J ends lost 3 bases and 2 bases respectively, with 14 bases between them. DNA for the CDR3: TGTGCCAGCAGCTTCACAGGGATCGATACCTACGAGCAGTACTTC. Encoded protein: CASSFTGIDTYEQYF.

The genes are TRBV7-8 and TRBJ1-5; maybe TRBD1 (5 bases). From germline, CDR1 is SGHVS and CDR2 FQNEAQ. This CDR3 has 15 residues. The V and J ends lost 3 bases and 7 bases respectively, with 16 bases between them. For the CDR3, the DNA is TGTGCCAGCAGCTTTTCCTCGACCCCAGGGCAGCCCCAGCATTTT. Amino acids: CASSFSSTPGQPQHF.

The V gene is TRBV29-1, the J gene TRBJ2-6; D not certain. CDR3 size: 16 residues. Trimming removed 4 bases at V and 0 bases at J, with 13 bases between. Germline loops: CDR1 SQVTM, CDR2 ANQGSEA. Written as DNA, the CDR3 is TGCAGCGTTGTGGTCCAGCGTGTCTCTGGGGCCAACGTCCTGACTTTC. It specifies CSVVVQRVSGANVLTF.

The CDR3 loop is CSASGTGVYNSPLHF. The CDR3 region has the DNA TGCAGTGCTAGTGGGACAGGGGTCTATAATTCACCCCTCCACTTT. This rearrangement joins TRBV20-1 to TRBJ1-6; 10 nucleotides align to TRBD1. The CDR3 has 15 amino acids. V shed 3 bases, J shed 3 bases, and the junction held 2 bases outside the gene matches. CDR1 is DFQATT, CDR2 SNEGSKA, per germline (reference sequence).

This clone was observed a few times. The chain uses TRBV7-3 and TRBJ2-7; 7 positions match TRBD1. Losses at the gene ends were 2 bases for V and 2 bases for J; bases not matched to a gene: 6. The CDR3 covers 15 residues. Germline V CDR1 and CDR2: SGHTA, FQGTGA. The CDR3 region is CASSLDRTGPYEQYF. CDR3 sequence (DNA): TGTGCCAGCAGCTTAGACAGGACAGGTCCCTACGAGCAGTACTTC.

The CDR3 sequence: CASSQGLIANQPQHF. The DNA of the CDR3 is TGTGCCAGCAGTCAGGGGCTAATAGCAAATCAGCCCCAGCATTTT. The chain has TRBV6-6 and TRBJ1-5; tentatively, D is TRBD1 (6 bases). This CDR3 contains 15 residues. The V gene's germline CDR1 is MNHNY and CDR2 SVGAGI (reference sequence). The ends were cut back, 5 bases at V and 4 bases at J, with 15 bases in the middle.

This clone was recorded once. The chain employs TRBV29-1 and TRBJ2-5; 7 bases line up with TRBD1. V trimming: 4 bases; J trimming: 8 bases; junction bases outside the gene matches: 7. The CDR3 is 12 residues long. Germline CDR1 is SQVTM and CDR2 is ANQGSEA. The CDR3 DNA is TGCAGCGTTGGGAAGGGGGCGCCTACCCAGTACTTC. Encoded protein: CSVGKGAPTQYF.

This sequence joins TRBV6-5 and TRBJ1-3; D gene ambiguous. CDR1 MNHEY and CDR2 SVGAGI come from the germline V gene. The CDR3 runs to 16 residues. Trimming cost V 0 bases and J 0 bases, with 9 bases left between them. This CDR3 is CASSYSIADSGNTIYF. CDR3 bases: TGTGCCAGCAGTTACTCGATTGCAGACTCTGGAAACACCATATATTTT.

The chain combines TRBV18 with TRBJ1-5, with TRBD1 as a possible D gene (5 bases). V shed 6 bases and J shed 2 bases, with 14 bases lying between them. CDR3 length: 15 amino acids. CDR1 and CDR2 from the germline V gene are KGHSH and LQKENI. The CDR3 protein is CASSPGQARNQPQHF. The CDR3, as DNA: TGTGCCAGCTCCCCTGGACAAGCTCGCAATCAGCCCCAGCATTTT.

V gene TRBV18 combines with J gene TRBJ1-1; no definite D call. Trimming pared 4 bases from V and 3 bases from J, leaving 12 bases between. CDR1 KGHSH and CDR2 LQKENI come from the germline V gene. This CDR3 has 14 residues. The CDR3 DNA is TGTGCCAGCTCACTGCTCGGGATCGACACTGAAGCTTTCTTT. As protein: CASSLLGIDTEAFF.

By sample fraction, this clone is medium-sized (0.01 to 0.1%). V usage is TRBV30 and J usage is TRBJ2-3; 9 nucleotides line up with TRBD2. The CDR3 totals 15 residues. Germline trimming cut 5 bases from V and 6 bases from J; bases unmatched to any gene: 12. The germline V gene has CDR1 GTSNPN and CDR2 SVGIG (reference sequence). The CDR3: CAWVLSSGTMDTQYF. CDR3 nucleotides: TGTGCCTGGGTCCTGTCTAGCGGGACCATGGATACGCAGTATTTT.

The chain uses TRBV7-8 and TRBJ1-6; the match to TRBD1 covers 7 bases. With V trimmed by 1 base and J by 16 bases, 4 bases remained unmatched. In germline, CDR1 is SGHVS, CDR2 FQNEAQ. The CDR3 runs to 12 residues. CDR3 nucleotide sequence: TGTGCCAGCAGCTTAGACAGGGGACCACTCCACTTT. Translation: CASSLDRGPLHF.

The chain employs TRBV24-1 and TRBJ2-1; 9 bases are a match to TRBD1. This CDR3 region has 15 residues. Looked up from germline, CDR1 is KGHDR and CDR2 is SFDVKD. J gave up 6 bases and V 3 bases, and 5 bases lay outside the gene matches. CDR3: CATSDAGQGSNEQFF. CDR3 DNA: TGTGCCACCAGTGATGCGGGACAGGGAAGCAATGAGCAGTTCTTC.

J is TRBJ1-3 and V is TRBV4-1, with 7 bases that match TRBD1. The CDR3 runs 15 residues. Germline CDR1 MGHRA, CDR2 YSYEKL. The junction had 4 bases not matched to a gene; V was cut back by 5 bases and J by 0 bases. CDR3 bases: TGCGCCAGCAGCGCAACAGGGGACTCTGGAAACACCATATATTTT. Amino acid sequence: CASSATGDSGNTIYF.

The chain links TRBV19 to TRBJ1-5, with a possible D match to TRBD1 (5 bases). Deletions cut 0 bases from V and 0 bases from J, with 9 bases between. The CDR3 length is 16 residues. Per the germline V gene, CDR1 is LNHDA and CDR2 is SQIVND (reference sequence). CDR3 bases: TGTGCCAGTAGTATAGATGGGGCTTATAGCAATCAGCCCCAGCATTTT. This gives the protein CASSIDGAYSNQPQHF. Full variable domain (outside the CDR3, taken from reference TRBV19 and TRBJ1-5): DGGITQSPKYLFRKEGQNVTLSCEQNLNHDAMYWYRQDPGQGLRLIYYSQIVNDFQKGDIAEGYSVSREKKESFPLTVTSAQKNPTAFYLCASSIDGAYSNQPQHFGDGTRLSIL.

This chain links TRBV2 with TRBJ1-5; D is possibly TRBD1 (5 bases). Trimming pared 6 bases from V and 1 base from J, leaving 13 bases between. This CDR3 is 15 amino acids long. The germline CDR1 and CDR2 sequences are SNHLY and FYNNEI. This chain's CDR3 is CASRSYRGSNQPQHF. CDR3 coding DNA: TGTGCCAGCAGGTCATATAGGGGAAGCAATCAGCCCCAGCATTTT.

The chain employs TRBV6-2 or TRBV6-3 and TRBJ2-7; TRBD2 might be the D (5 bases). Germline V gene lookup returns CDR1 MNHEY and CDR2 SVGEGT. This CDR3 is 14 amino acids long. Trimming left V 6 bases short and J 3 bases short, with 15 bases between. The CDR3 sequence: CASSFEGGSYEQYF. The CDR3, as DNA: TGTGCCAGCAGCTTCGAGGGTGGCAGCTACGAGCAGTACTTC.

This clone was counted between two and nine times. CDR3 residues: CASRRQTSNTGELFF. The CDR3 nucleotides read TGTGCCAGCCGCCGACAGACATCGAACACCGGGGAGCTGTTTTTT. The J gene is TRBJ2-2, the V gene TRBV2; the D gene is possibly TRBD1 (5 bases). Trimming shortened V by 8 bases and J by 0 bases, and 13 bases separated the two germline ends. The CDR3 is made up of 15 amino acids. Germline CDR1 is SNHLY and CDR2 is FYNNEI.

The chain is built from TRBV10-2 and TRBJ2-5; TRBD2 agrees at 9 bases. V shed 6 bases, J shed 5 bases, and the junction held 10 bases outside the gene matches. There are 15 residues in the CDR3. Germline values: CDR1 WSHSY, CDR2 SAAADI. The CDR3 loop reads CASRDVASGVETQYF. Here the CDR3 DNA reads TGCGCCAGCAGGGACGTTGCTAGCGGGGTGGAGACCCAGTACTTC.

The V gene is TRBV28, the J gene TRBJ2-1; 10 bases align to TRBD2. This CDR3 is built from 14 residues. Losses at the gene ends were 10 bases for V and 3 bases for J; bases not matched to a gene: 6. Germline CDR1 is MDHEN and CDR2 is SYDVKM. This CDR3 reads CATSSGGDYNEQFF. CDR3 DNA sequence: TGTGCCACCTCGAGCGGGGGGGACTACAATGAGCAGTTCTTC. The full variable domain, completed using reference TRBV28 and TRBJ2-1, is DVKVTQSSRYLVKRTGEKVFLECVQDMDHENMFWYRQDPGLGLRLIYFSYDVKMKEKGDIPEGYSVSREKKERFSLILESASTNQTSMYLCATSSGGDYNEQFFGPGTRLTVL.

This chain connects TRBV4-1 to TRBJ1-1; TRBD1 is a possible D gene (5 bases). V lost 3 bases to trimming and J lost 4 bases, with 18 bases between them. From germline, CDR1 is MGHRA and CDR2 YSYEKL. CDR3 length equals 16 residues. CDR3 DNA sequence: TGCGCCAGCAGCCATGGAGCAGGGAGGCGCGGCACTGAAGCTTTCTTT. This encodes CASSHGAGRRGTEAFF.

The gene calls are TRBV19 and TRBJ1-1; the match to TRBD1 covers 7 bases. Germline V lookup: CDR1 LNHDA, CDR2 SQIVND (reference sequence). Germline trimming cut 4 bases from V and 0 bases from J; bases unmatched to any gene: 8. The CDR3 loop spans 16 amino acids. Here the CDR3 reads CASSKRQGSMNTEAFF. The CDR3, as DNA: TGTGCCAGTAGTAAACGACAGGGATCAATGAACACTGAAGCTTTCTTT.